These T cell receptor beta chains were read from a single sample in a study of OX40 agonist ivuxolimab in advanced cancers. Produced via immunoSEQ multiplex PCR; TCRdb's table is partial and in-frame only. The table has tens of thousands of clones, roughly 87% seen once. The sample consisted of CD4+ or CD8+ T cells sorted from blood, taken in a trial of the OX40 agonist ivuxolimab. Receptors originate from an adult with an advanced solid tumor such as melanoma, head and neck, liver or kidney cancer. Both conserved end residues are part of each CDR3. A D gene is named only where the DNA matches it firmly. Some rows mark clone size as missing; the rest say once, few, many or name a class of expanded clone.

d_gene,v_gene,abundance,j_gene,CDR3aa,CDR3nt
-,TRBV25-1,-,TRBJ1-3,CASSELGQSQSNTIYF,TGTGCCAGCAGTGAACTTGGACAGAGCCAGTCTAACACCATATATTTT
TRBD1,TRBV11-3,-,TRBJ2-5,CASSLDRGQGVRETQYF,TGTGCCAGCAGCTTAGATCGTGGACAGGGGGTACGAGAGACCCAGTACTTC
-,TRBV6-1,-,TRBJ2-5,CASSNTEIGTQYF,TGTGCCAGCAGCAACACAGAGATTGGGACCCAGTACTTC
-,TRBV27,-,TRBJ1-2,CASSSHRERKGYTF,TGTGCCAGCAGTTCGCACCGGGAGAGGAAAGGCTACACCTTC
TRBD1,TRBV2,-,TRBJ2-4,CASSEGQGIAKNIQYF,TGTGCCAGCAGTGAAGGACAGGGGATAGCCAAAAACATTCAGTACTTC
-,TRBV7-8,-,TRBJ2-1,CASSRGTANNEQFF,TGTGCCAGCAGCCGGGGGACGGCCAACAATGAGCAGTTCTTC
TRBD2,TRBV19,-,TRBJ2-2,CASSRDASGVNTGELFF,TGTGCCAGTAGTAGGGATGCTAGCGGAGTCAACACCGGGGAGCTGTTTTTT
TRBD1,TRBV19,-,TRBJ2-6,CASTTQQGAGANVLTF,TGTGCCAGTACCACCCAGCAGGGGGCTGGGGCCAACGTCCTGACTTTC
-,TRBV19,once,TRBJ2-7,CASSIGGGAYEQYF,TGTGCCAGTAGTATCGGCGGAGGTGCCTACGAGCAGTACTTC
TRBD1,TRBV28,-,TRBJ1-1,CASRHPDRVNTEAFF,TGTGCCAGCAGGCACCCTGACAGGGTTAACACTGAAGCTTTCTTT
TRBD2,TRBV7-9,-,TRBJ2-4,CASSLATSAAKNIQYF,TGTGCCAGCAGCTTAGCGACTAGCGCGGCCAAAAACATTCAGTACTTC
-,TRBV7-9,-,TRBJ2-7,CASSQERHGSYEQYF,TGTGCCAGCAGCCAAGAAAGGCACGGCTCCTACGAGCAGTACTTC
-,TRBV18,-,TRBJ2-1,CASSPLTRNNEQFF,TGTGCCAGCTCACCACTCACAAGGAACAATGAGCAGTTCTTC
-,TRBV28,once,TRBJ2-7,CASSFGNRDEQYF,TGTGCCAGCAGTTTTGGGAATCGGGACGAGCAGTACTTC
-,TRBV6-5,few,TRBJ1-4,CASSYSTGGEKLFF,TGTGCCAGCAGTTACTCGACTGGGGGGGAAAAACTGTTTTTT
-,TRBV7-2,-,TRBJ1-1,CASSFKGGTNTEAFF,TGTGCCAGCAGCTTTAAGGGGGGTACGAACACTGAAGCTTTCTTT
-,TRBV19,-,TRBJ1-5,CASSSDSNQPQHF,TGTGCCAGTAGTTCAGATAGCAATCAGCCCCAGCATTTT
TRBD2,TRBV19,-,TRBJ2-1,CASSLSPLARSSYNEQFF,TGTGCCAGTAGTCTCTCACCACTAGCGAGGAGCTCCTACAATGAGCAGTTCTTC
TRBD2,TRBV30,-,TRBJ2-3,CAWSVLAGGTDTQYF,TGTGCCTGGAGTGTCCTAGCGGGGGGGACAGATACGCAGTATTTT
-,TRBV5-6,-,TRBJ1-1,CASSRLLGGTEAFF,TGTGCCAGCAGCCGCTTATTAGGGGGCACTGAAGCTTTCTTT
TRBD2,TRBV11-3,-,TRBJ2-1,CASSSSGGSYNEQFF,TGTGCCAGCAGCTCTAGCGGGGGCTCCTACAATGAGCAGTTCTTC
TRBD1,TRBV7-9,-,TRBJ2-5,CASSLATGGETQYF,TGTGCCAGCAGCTTAGCCACAGGGGGAGAGACCCAGTACTTC
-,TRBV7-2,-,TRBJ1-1,CASSLQGDTEAFF,TGTGCCAGCAGCTTACAGGGAGATACTGAAGCTTTCTTT
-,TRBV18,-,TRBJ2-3,CASSTVDQVWGTQYF,TGTGCCAGCTCGACCGTGGACCAGGTATGGGGTACGCAGTATTTT
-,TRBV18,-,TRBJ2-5,CASSFSQEGTQYF,TGTGCCAGCTCTTTCTCCCAAGAGGGGACCCAGTACTTC
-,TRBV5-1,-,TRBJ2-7,CASSLYGVNEQYF,TGCGCCAGCAGCTTGTACGGAGTCAACGAGCAGTACTTC
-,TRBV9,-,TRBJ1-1,CASSVEERTEAFF,TGTGCCAGCAGCGTAGAGGAGCGGACTGAAGCTTTCTTT
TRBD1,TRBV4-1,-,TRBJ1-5,CASSQVRQGGNQPQHF,TGCGCCAGCAGCCAAGTGCGACAGGGTGGCAATCAGCCCCAGCATTTT